This entry features one T cell receptor beta chain sequence. This clone's antigen is unknown. No qualities accompany the bases; no much larger clone lies one base away. The time point label of this sample denotes: about 28 days (+/-7) after the second vaccine dose. Because spike-specific TCR depth and breadth did not differ between the two schedules, AZD1222 recipients who got a second dose at roughly 4 weeks were pooled with those who got a second dose at roughly 12 weeks. The vaccinee samples were drawn from two UK trials, COV001 and COV002, one of which was a single-blind randomized controlled phase 2/3 trial testing AZD1222 (ChAdOx1 nCoV-19) in healthy adults. For TCRbeta chain sequencing, PBMC samples from trial participants were taken at day 0 and at day 28 after the second dose. These data originate in a study of T cell responses to AZD1222 COVID-19 vaccine (dated by TCRdb to the early 2020s). With regard to the full study: A total of 230 to 250 trial participants underwent TCR sequencing, of whom nearly 210 received two doses of AZD1222 and some 25 received two doses of the MenACWY control vaccine. Trial participants were enrolled by age into 18-55, 56-69 and 70-plus year subgroups, with around 150, 28 and 57 TCR-sequenced participants respectively.

The CDR3 regions of human TCRbeta chains were analyzed by immunosequencing. In the authors' own workflow: Repertoire TCRs were checked for matches against a reference library of SARS-CoV-2-specific TCRs that had been generated using the MIRA antigen-specificity platform. Breadth was defined as the fraction of unique TCRs that were SARS-CoV-2-associated. Depth was defined as the fraction of total T cells that were SARS-CoV-2-associated. Using the MIRA data, every spike-specific TCR was mapped to the spike region that the TCR reacted to and assigned to either a CD4 or a CD8 class. Log10-transformed breadth and depth values were compared by one-way ANOVA with Sidak's multiple comparisons tests. The table was pulled from immuneACCESS by TCRdb, which kept in-frame rearrangements only. Such tables lose some clones; where checked, under half of the loss comes from unresolved V genes, and the rest has no known cause. For V, J and clone size, that table is used; D and trimming come from the DNA. The sample profile shows approximately 300,000 clones; almost 95% of them were found once. The top ten clones comprise around 0.57% of the sample.

From cysteine to phenylalanine, the CDR3 is 14 amino acids long. Of the read, only the CDR3 DNA is kept; its 42 bases are in frame from base 1. The junction carries 10 bases between V and J, which are trimmed by 4 bases and 1 base respectively. CDR1 and CDR2 were assigned from the germline V gene as MNHEY and SVGAGI. The research as a whole found: Most participants were white British and females outnumbered males, and the authors suggested that clonal diversity may have been underestimated. The whole spike protein was spanned by vaccine-associated CD4 TCRs, and dominant responses were seen in regions 160-218 and 743-854. A significant rise in spike-specific TCR breadth and depth was observed after two AZD1222 doses relative to day 0 and relative to MenACWY recipients. Conclusions about previously exposed vaccinees are limited because only 5 or 6 AZD1222 recipients were SARS-CoV-2 seropositive at baseline. In the small 56-69-year group, the increase in depth fell short of significance, most likely because of low power. Because no day 14 peak-response samples were available, the repertoires could be characterized only after the peak T cell response. Reportedly, close to half of the unique spike-specific TCRs recognized epitopes lying outside the regions that are mutated in the B.1.351 and B.1.1.7 variants.

The sample in question was peripheral blood, obtained 28 days after the second AZD1222 dose. The receptor was derived from an adult who received the AZD1222 COVID-19 vaccine. The chain is made from TRBV6-5 and TRBJ1-1; the D gene remains uncertain. CDR3 sequence: CASSSPRGNTEAFF. The base sequence is TGTGCCAGCAGTTCACCGCGGGGGAACACTGAAGCTTTCTTT.